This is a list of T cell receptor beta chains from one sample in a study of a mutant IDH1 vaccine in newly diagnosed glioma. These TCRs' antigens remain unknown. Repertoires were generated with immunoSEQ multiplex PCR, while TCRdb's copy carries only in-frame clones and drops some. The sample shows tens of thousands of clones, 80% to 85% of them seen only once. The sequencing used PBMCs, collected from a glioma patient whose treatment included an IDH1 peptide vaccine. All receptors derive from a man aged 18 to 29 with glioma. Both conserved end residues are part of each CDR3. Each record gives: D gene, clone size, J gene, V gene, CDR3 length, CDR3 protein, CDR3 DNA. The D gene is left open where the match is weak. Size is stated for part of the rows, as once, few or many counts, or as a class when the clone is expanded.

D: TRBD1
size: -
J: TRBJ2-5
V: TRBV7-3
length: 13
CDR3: CASSLDREETQYF
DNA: TGTGCCAGCAGCTTAGACAGGGAAGAGACCCAGTACTTC

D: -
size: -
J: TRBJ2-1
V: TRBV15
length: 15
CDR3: CATSRDRQGYNEQFF
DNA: TGTGCCACCAGCAGAGATAGGCAGGGATACAATGAGCAGTTCTTC

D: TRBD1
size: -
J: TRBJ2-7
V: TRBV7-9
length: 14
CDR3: CASSPGTGITEQYF
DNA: TGTGCCAGCAGCCCGGGGACAGGGATTACTGAGCAGTACTTC

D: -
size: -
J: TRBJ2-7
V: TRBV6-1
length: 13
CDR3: CASSETEHYEQYF
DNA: TGTGCCAGCAGTGAAACAGAACACTACGAGCAGTACTTC

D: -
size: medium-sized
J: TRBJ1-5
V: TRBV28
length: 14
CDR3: CASGGGSYNQPQHF
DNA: TGTGCCAGCGGAGGGGGTTCCTACAATCAGCCCCAGCATTTT

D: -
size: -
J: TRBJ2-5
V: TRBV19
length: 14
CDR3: CASYAGGNQETQYF
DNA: TGTGCCAGCTATGCTGGGGGGAATCAAGAGACCCAGTACTTC

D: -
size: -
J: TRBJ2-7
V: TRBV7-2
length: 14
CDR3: CASSLAWNSYEQYF
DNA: TGTGCCAGCAGCTTAGCGTGGAACTCCTACGAGCAGTACTTC

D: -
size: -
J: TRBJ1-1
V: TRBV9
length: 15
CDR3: CASSVDGTVNTEAFF
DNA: TGTGCCAGCAGCGTAGATGGCACGGTTAACACTGAAGCTTTCTTT

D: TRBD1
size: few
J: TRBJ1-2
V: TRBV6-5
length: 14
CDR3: CASSFSQGAYGYTF
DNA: TGTGCCAGCAGTTTTTCACAGGGGGCGTATGGCTACACCTTC

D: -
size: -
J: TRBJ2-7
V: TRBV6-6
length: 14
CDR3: CASSTGGRASEQYF
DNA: TGTGCCAGCAGTACCGGGGGTAGAGCATCCGAGCAGTACTTC

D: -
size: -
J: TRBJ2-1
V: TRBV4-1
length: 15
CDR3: CASSQDDLREYEQFF
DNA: TGCGCCAGCAGCCAAGATGACCTACGGGAGTATGAGCAGTTCTTC

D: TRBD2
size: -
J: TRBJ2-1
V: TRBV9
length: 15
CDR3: CASSATSGSLVEQFF
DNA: TGTGCCAGCAGCGCGACTAGCGGGAGTTTAGTTGAGCAGTTCTTC

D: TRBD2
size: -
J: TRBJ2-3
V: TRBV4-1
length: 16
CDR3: CASSQVGGRGTDTQYF
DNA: TGCGCCAGCAGCCAAGTAGGTGGGAGGGGAACAGATACGCAGTATTTT

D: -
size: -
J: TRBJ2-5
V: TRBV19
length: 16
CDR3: CASSPLGSSPGETQYF
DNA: TGTGCCAGTAGTCCTCTGGGGTCCAGCCCCGGGGAGACCCAGTACTTC

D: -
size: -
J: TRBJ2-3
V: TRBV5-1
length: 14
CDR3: CASSLAEGQGTQYF
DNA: TGCGCCAGCAGCTTGGCAGAGGGACAAGGGACGCAGTATTTT

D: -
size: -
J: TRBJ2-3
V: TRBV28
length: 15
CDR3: CASSLSLEPPDTQYF
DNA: TGTGCCAGCAGTTTAAGTCTGGAGCCTCCAGATACGCAGTATTTT

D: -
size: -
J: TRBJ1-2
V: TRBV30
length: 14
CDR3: CAWIPSGANYGYTF
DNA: TGTGCCTGGATCCCTTCCGGGGCTAACTATGGCTACACCTTC

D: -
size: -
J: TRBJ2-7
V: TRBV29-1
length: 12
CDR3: CSIRDWGDEQYF
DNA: TGCAGCATCCGGGACTGGGGGGACGAGCAGTACTTC

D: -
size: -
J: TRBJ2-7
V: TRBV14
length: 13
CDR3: CASSPIRAAEQYF
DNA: TGTGCCAGCAGTCCAATTCGAGCGGCGGAGCAGTACTTC

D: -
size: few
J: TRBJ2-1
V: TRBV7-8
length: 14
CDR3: CASTIQGSYNEQFF
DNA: TGTGCCAGCACTATACAGGGATCGTATAATGAGCAGTTCTTC

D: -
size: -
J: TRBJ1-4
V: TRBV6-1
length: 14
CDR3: CASSEGRYNEKLFF
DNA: TGTGCCAGCAGTGAAGGCAGATATAATGAAAAACTGTTTTTT

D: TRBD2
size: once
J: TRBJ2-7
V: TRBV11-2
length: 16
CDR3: CASSFYGSSGRDEQYF
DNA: TGTGCCAGCAGCTTCTATGGGTCTAGCGGGAGAGACGAGCAGTACTTC